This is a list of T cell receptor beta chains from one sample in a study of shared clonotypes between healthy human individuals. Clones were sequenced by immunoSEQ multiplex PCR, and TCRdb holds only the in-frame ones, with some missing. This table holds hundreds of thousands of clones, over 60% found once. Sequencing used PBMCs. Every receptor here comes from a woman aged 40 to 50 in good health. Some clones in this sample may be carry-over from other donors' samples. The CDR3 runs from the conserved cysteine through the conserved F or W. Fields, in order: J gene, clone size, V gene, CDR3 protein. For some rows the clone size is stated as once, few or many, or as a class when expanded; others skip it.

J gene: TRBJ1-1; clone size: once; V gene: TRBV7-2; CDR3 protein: CASSTRRGFTEAFF
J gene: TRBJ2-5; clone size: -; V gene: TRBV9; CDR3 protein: CASSVGQGGETQYF
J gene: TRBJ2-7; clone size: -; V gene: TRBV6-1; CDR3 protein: CASSEGGSDEQYF
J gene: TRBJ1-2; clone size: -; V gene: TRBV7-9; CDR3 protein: CASSSGSLDYGYTF
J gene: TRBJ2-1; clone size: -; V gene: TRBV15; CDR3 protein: CATSREGKGAYNEQFF
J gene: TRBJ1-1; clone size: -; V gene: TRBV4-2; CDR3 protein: CASSQYGEAFF
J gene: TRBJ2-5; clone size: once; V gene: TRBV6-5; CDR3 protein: CASSSSQGGKETQYF
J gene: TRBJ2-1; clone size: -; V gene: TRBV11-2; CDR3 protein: CASSFSGRKDEQFF
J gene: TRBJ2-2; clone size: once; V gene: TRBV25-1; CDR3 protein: CASSVYAGLPGELFF
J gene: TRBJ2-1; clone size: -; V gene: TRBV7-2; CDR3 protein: CASSLSRGPYNEQFF
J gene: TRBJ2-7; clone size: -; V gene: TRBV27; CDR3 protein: CASSFLPGQGWPTHYEQYF
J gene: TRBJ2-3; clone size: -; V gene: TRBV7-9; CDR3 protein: CASSLAGVADTQYF
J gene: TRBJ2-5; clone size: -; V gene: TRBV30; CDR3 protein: CAWSVQWVYDTQETQYF
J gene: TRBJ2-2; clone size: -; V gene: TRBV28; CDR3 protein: CASSLLFGQANTGELFF
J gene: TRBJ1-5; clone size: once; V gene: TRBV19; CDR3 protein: CASSMGTLNQPQHF
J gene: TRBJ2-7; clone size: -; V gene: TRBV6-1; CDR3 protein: CASSEIPGQDLIEQYF
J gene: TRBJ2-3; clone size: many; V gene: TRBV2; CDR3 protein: CASSQGTGGEDTQYF
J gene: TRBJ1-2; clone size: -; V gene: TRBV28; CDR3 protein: CASSLNPGRTNYGYTF
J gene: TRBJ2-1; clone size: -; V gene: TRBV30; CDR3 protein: CAWSLGTQIDNEQFF
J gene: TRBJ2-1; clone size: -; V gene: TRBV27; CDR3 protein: CASSFAGRGVNEQFF
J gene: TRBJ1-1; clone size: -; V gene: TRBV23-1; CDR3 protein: CASSQQQGAQTEAFF
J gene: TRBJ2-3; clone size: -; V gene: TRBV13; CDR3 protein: CASSLARRADTQYF
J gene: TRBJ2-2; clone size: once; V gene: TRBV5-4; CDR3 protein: CASSLELAAGGGELFF
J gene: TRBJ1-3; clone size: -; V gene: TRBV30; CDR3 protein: CAWSHPGTLGGNSGNTIYF
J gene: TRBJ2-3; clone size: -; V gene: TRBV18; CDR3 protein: CASQLEDTQYF
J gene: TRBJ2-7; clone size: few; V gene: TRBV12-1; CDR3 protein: CASSFSRTYSYEQYF
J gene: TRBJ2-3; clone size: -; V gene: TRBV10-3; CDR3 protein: CAIRDLAGGVADTQYF
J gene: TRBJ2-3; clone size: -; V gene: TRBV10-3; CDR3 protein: CAITQAGTDTQYF